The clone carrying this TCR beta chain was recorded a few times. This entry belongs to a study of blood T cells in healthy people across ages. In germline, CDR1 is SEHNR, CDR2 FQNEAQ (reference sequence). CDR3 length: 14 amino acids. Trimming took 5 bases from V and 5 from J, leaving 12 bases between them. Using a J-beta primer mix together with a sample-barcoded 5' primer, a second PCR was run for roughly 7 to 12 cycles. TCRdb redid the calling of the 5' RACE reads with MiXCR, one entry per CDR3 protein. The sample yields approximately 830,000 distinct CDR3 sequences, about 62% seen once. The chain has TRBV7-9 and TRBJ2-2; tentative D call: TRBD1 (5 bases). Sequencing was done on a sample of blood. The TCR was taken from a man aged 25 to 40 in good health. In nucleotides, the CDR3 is TGTGCCAGCAGCACCCGGACACGAACCGGGGAGCTGTTTTTT. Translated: CASSTRTRTGELFF.